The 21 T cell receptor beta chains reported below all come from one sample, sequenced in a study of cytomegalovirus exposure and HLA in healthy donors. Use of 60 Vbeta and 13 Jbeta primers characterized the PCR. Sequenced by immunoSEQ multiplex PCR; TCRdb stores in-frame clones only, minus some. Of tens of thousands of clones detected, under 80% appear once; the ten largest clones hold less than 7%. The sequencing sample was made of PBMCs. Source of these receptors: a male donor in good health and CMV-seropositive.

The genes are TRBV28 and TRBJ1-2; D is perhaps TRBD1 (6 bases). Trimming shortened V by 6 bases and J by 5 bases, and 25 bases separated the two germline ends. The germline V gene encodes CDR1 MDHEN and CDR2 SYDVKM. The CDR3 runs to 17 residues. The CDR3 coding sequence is TGTGCCAGCAGCCCAACGCGAGGGGGGGGGCTTTTTTATGGCTACACCTTC. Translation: CASSPTRGGGLFYGYTF.

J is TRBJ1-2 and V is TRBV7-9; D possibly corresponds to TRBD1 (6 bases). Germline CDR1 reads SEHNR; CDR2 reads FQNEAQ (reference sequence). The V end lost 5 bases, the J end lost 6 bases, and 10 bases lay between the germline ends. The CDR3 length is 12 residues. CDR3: CASSDTGNGYTF. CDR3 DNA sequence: TGTGCCAGCAGCGACACAGGGAATGGCTACACCTTC.

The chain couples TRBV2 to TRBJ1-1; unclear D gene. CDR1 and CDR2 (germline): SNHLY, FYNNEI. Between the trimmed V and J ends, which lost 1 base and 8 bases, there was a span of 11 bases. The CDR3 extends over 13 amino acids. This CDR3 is CASSEEEEVEAFF. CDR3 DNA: TGTGCCAGCAGTGAAGAAGAGGAGGTAGAAGCTTTCTTT.

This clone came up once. DNA of the CDR3: TGTGCCAGTTGGGGGACAGGGGATGAAAAACTGTTTTTT. It specifies CASWGTGDEKLFF. The rearrangement links TRBV28 to TRBJ1-4; 10 nucleotides align to TRBD1. V was clipped by 9 bases and J by 6 bases; unmatched bases: 4. Germline CDR1 MDHEN, CDR2 SYDVKM. This CDR3 spans 13 amino acids.

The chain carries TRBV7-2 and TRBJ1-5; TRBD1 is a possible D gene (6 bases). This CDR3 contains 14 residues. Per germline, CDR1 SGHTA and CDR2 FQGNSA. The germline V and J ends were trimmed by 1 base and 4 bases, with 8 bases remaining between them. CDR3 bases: TGTGCCAGCAGCTTAGAGAGGGGGAATCAGCCCCAGCATTTT. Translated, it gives CASSLERGNQPQHF.

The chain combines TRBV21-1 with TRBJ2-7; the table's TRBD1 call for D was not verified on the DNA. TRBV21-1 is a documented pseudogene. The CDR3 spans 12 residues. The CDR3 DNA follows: TGTGCCAGCAGCAAAAATCACTACGAGCAGTACTTC. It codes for CASSKNHYEQYF.

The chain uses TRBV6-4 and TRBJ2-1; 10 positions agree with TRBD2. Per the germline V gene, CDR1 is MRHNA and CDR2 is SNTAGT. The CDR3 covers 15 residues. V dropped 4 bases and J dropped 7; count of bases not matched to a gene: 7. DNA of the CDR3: TGTGCCAGCAGTGCGGAACTAGCGGGATCTAATGAGCAGTTCTTC. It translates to CASSAELAGSNEQFF.

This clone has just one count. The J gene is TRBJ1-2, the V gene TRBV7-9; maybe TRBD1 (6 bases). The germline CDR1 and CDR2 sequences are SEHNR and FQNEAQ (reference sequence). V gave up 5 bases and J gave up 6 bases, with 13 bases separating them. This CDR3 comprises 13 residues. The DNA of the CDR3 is TGTGCCAGCAGCCGAGACTCAGGGGATGGCTACACCTTC. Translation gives CASSRDSGDGYTF.

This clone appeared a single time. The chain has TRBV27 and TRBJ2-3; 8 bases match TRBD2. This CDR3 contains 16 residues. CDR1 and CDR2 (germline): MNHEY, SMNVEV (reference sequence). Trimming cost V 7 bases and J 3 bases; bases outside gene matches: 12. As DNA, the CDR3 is TGTGCCAGCAACCTAGCGGGTTGCAGGTTGACAGATACGCAGTATTTT. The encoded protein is CASNLAGCRLTDTQYF.

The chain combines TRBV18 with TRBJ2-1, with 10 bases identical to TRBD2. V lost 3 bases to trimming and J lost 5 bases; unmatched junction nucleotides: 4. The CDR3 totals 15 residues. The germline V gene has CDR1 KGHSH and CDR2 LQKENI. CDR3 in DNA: TGTGCCAGCTCACCTAACGGACTAGCGGACAATGAGCAGTTCTTC. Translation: CASSPNGLADNEQFF. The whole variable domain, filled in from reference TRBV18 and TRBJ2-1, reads NAGVMQNPRHLVRRRGQEARLRCSPMKGHSHVYWYRQLPEEGLKFMVYLQKENIIDESGMPKERFSAEFPKEGPSILRIQQVVRGDSAAYFCASSPNGLADNEQFFGPGTRLTVL.

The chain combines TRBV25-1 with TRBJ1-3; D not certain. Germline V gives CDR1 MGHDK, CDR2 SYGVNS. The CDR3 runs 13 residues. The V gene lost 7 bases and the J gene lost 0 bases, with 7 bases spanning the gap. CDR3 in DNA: TGTGCCAGCAAAGGGAGCTCTGGAAACACCATATATTTT. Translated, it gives CASKGSSGNTIYF.

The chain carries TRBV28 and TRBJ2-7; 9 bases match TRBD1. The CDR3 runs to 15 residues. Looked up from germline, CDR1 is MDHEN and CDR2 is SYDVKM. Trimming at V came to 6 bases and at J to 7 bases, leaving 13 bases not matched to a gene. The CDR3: CASRLGQGPSGEQYF. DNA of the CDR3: TGTGCCAGCAGGCTAGGACAGGGGCCCTCGGGGGAGCAGTACTTC.

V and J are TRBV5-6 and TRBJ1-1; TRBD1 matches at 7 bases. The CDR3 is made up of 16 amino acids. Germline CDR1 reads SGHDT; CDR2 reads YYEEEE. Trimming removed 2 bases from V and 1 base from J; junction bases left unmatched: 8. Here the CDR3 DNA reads TGTGCCAGCAGCTTTGTTCAGGGGGTGGCGAACACTGAAGCTTTCTTT. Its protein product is CASSFVQGVANTEAFF.

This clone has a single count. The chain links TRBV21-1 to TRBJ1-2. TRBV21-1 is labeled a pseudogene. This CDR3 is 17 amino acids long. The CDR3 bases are TGTGCCAGCAGCAAAGGCCCTAGCCCCCGTTCGGAGAATGGCTACACCTTC. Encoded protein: CASSKGPSPRSENGYTF.

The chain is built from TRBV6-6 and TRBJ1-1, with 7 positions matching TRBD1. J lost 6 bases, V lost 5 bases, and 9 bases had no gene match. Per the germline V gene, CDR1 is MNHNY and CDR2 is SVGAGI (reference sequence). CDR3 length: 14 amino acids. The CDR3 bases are TGTGCCAGCAGTCATACAGGGGTGGTGGCTGAAGCTTTCTTT. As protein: CASSHTGVVAEAFF.

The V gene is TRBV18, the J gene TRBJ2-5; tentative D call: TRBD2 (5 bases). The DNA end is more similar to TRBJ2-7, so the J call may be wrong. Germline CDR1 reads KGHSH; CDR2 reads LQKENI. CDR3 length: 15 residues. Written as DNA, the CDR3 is TGTGCCAGCTCACCCGACCTGGCGGGCGCCTACGAGCAGTACTTC. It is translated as CASSPDLAGAYEQYF.

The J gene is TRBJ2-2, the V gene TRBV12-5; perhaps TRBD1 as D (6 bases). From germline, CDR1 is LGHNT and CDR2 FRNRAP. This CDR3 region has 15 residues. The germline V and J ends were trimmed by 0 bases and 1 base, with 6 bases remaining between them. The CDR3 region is CASGLVQGNTGELFF. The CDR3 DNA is TGTGCTAGTGGTTTGGTACAGGGGAACACCGGGGAGCTGTTTTTT.

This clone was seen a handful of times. Here the CDR3 DNA reads TGCGCCAGCAGCTGGCTGGACAGAATGAACACTGAAGCTTTCTTT. Protein: CASSWLDRMNTEAFF. This sequence joins TRBV5-1 and TRBJ1-1, with TRBD1 as a possible D gene (6 bases). The CDR3 is 15 amino acids. V lost 3 bases and J 0 bases, leaving 12 bases between the germline ends. Germline values: CDR1 SGHRS, CDR2 YFSETQ. The full variable domain, with the rest looked up from reference TRBV5-1 and TRBJ1-1, is KAGVTQTPRYLIKTRGQQVTLSCSPISGHRSVSWYQQTPGQGLQFLFEYFSETQRNKGNFPGRFSGRQFSNSRSEMNVSTLELGDSALYLCASSWLDRMNTEAFFGQGTRLTVV.

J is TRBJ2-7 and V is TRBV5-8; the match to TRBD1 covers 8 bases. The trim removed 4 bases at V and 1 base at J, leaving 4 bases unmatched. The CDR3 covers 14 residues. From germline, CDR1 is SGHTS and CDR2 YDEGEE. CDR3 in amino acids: CASSPWTGSYEQYF. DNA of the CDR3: TGTGCCAGCAGCCCCTGGACAGGGTCCTACGAGCAGTACTTC.

As DNA, the CDR3 is TGTGCCAGCAGTAGGACAGGCTCTGGAAACACCATATATTTT. Its protein is CASSRTGSGNTIYF. The chain employs TRBV14 and TRBJ1-3; 7 bases match TRBD1. The V and J ends lost 6 bases and 0 bases, in that order; junction bases with no gene match: 2. The CDR3 contains 14 residues. Germline V gives CDR1 SGHDN, CDR2 FVKESK.

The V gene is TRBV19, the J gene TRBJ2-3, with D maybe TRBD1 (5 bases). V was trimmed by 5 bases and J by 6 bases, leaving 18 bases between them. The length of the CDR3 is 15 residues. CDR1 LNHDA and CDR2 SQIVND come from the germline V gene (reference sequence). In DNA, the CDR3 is TGTGCCAGTAGTGACAGCGTACGGTTCTTGGATACGCAGTATTTT. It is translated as CASSDSVRFLDTQYF. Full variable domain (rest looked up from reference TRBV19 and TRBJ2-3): DGGITQSPKYLFRKEGQNVTLSCEQNLNHDAMYWYRQDPGQGLRLIYYSQIVNDFQKGDIAEGYSVSREKKESFPLTVTSAQKNPTAFYLCASSDSVRFLDTQYFGPGTRLTVL.